This T cell receptor beta chain was sequenced for a study of blood T cell repertoires in COVID-19. Study summary: Donors in the United States, Italy and Spain gave samples during acute or convalescent COVID-19. Nucleic acid was either cDNA or gDNA, and it came from T cells, B-cell-depleted T cells, or PBMCs.

In the authors' workflow: Reference gene primer amplification yielded estimated nucleated cell counts. The repertoire was sequenced with immunoSEQ multiplex PCR; TCRdb's copy has only in-frame clones and lacks some. V and J calls and clone size follow that table, whereas D and trimming were derived from the DNA. This table holds 150,000 to 200,000 clones, around 77% found once. The CDR3 has 13 amino acids. Trimming cost V 3 bases and J 10 bases, with 13 bases left between them. This clone appeared a few times. Input material: peripheral blood. This TCR was sampled from a man aged 65-85 years with active or convalescent COVID-19. This rearrangement joins TRBV12-3 or TRBV12-4 to TRBJ1-3, with D perhaps matching TRBD1 (6 bases). The CDR3 sequence: CASSLGGAGTIYF. In DNA form, the CDR3 reads TGTGCCAGCAGTTTGGGGGGGGCGGGTACCATATATTTT.